This record covers a single T cell receptor beta chain. Its antigen specificity is not known. Base qualities were left out, and no much larger clone turns up one base away. Including the terminal cysteine and phenylalanine, the CDR3 comprises 11 residues. Only the CDR3 DNA is retained, 33 bases long and in frame from the first base. The germline V gene provides CDR1 MNHEY and CDR2 SVGAGI. V is reduced by 3 bases and J by 3 bases, leaving a spacing of 3 bases between them. Library construction relied on the immunoSEQ multiplex PCR assay. The multiplex PCR relied on a mix of 60 forward primers for TCR Vbeta segments and 13 reverse primers for TCR Jbeta segments. The CDR3 region of rearranged TCR beta genes was amplified from genomic DNA by a multiplex PCR assay. Amplified TCR beta libraries were sequenced as 87-base-pair reads on the Illumina HiSeq System. The paper's data handling went like this. A later analysis counted around 72 million unique TCR beta chains across the 666 repertoires, and around 9.9 million of these chains were shared by at least two donors. Raw reads were error-corrected and collapsed into unique sequences by a nearest-neighbor algorithm in which closely related sequences were merged to remove PCR and sequencing errors. To assign V, D and J gene segments, CDR3 sequences were aligned to IMGT reference sequences. For a sequence to be retained, a match of at least six nucleotides was required to both a V gene segment and a J gene segment. A rearrangement was called productive if the CDR3 had no stop codons and remained in frame with V and J, and every other rearrangement was called non-productive. CDR3 was defined by IMGT convention, running from the second conserved V-encoded cysteine to the conserved J-encoded phenylalanine. In an earlier analysis of more than 550 of the donors, sequences lacking an unambiguous match to a single V gene segment were excluded. In an earlier analysis of a few hundred of the donors, V segments were called functional above 56.7% productive rearrangements and were called segregating when the between-donor standard deviation exceeded 5%. A statistical classification framework was built to diagnose cytomegalovirus status from the catalog of TCR beta chain sequences. V and J gene assignment, in a later analysis, came from comparing TCR nucleotide sequences with IMGT/GENE-DB human TR gene sequences. Using the TCRdist pipeline, a later analysis assigned CDR3 sequences along with most-parsimonious VDJ recombination scenarios. In a later analysis, every TCR beta chain was defined by the combination of its CDR3 amino acid sequence and its V-gene family, and reads without a unique V-gene family were dropped. In a later analysis, some 600 highly shared, low-generation-probability nucleotide sequences were removed to address suspected cross-contamination and a sequencing artifact. For each public chain, a later analysis derived a clonal expansion index from normalized ranks of inferred template counts within each repertoire. In a later analysis, generation probabilities were computed using a VDJ recombination model fitted to out-of-frame rearrangements, and the results were checked against IGoR. In a later analysis, TCR-TCR, TCR-HLA and TCR-CMV co-occurrence was scored with hypergeometric tests, and a repertoire-size bias correction was applied to TCR pairs. In a later analysis, false discovery rates were estimated by permuting HLA or CMV assignments 20 times. A later analysis grouped co-occurring TCRs with DBSCAN, adding TCRdist sequence similarity when clustering within HLA-allele-positive subsets. For co-occurrence clustering, repertoires with fewer than 30,000 or more than 120,000 public chains were excluded, along with five repertoires with anomalous nucleotide sharing. The table was pulled from immuneACCESS by TCRdb, which kept in-frame rearrangements only. Such tables lose some clones; where checked, under half of the loss comes from unresolved V genes, and the rest has no known cause. Clonal size and the V and J genes are those of that table, whereas D and trimming came from the DNA. Here the sample has some 140,000 clones; approximately 71% occur a single time. Of the sample, 2% to 2.5% is held by the ten largest clones.

The entry originates in a study of cytomegalovirus exposure and HLA in healthy donors (dated by TCRdb to about 2017). Concerning the study at large: According to an earlier analysis of 587 of the donors, roughly 180 million T cells yielded approximately 120 million unique TCR beta sequences and approximately 300 Gb of sequence data. The study profiled the T cell repertoires of hundreds of subjects by immunosequencing and related them to cytomegalovirus serostatus. The number of typed donors differed by locus: about 629-640 for A, B, C, DRB1 and DQB1; 500 to 550 for DQA1; 606 for DPA1; and some 430 for DPB1. A later genetic analysis took genome-wide SNP genotypes for about 55% of the 666 donors and used that subset as a discovery cohort. The study was designed to test whether signatures of past pathogen exposure could be identified by cataloging public T cell receptors. In the later analysis, no new phenotypic data were used to find candidate immune exposures; instead, reliance was placed on TCR beta sequences and their occurrence across donors. Among 398 genotyped donors of the cohort, an average of 235,054 unique TCR beta nucleotide sequences were sequenced per donor, about a sixth of them non-productive. Four to six DR-DQ haplotypes were handled as single units for association and clustering, since linkage in the cohort was strong. Every discovery cohort repertoire had been produced on one sequencing platform. About 310 gigabases of sequencing data and around 87 million unique TCR sequences were included in an early release covering over 600 HLA-typed donors. In a later analysis, previously published TCR beta repertoires from roughly 710 donors were re-analyzed and high-resolution HLA genotyping was added so that TCR occurrence patterns could be studied. In an earlier analysis of several hundred of the donors, high-throughput TCR beta sequencing was used to judge whether each TCR beta V gene segment behaved as functional or pseudogenic. The study combined high-throughput TCR immunosequencing, statistical association of individual TCRs with disease status, and machine learning to predict cytomegalovirus infection status. Alongside the repertoire data, information on donor age, sex, ethnicity and CMV serostatus was compiled. Of the approximately 400 genotyped donors, 65% to 90% were placed in the genetic ancestry cluster associated with self-reported Caucasian donors. A separate validation cohort of roughly 110 different subjects was used in addition to the roughly 700-subject first cohort. HLA typing covered class I and class II loci at four-digit resolution.

Results the study describes overall, beyond this receptor: The authors suggested that the approach could potentially be extended to other disease states and immunological phenotypes. Specific HLA alleles were associated with around 18,000 TCR beta sequences at a false discovery rate of 0.05 in a later analysis. The study gave a list of 150 to 200 TCR beta chains associated with cytomegalovirus. A later analysis reported that several top co-occurrence clusters appeared linked to parvovirus B19, influenza, CMV and Epstein-Barr virus. A later genetic analysis associated a missense DCLRE1C variant with V-gene and J-gene trimming of TCR beta chains, and an independent cohort replicated the association. Linkage disequilibrium might explain the correlated functional status among segregating V segments, but an unknown experimental factor could not be excluded. A further reported finding was that TCR beta sequences accurately predicted the HLA-A and HLA-B alleles for most subjects in the first cohort. Because HLA typing was unavailable for some donors at each locus, only the typed subset was used in association tests. Across donors, most TCR sequences were observed very rarely, whereas some public TCRs were present in many individuals. Some IMGT-functional V segments, including TRBV6-2 and TRBV6-3, could not be distinguished by the 87-base-pair reads and were therefore excluded. Roughly uniform sequencing depth across donors was assumed in presence/absence analyses, although this assumption may not hold. According to a later analysis, TCR association rates differed among HLA loci, with DRB1 alleles showing the most associated TCRs and HLA-C alleles showing the fewest. In this cohort, only TCR beta chains were sequenced, and detectable features were limited by the absence of alpha or paired-chain data. Most CMV-associated TCR beta chains appeared to be HLA-restricted in a later analysis, and the HLA associations seemed to be driven largely by CMV exposure. A cluster of highly shared sequence variants was judged likely to be a technical artifact of the sequencing pipeline. Because counts were too low, about 17 rarely observed V segments, including chromosome 9 orphons, were excluded from the earlier analysis of 587 of the donors. When HLA alleles, especially DR and DQ, strongly co-occurred, attributing TCR associations to individual alleles was difficult. The only immune exposure information available for the cohort was CMV serostatus. A few of the identified cytomegalovirus-associated TCR beta chains were confirmed in vitro to be specific for cytomegalovirus antigens. A later genetic analysis reported fewer N-insertions in productive TCRs among donors in an Asian-associated ancestry cluster than the roughly 690-donor mean. In an earlier analysis of 587 of the donors, most TCR beta V segments were observed in productive rearrangements about 87% or about 30% of the time, broadly matching IMGT annotations. In a later analysis, HLA-associated TCR beta chains showed more clonal expansion and lower generation probabilities than non-associated chains that were equally common. The classifier was reported to diagnose cytomegalovirus status with high specificity and sensitivity in both the original cohort and the validation cohort.

The cohort comprised 670 or so healthy bone marrow donors. At the time of sampling, all cohort members were nominally healthy, though unrecorded immune exposures were likely present. The donor was CMV seronegative and was included in the group of 352 seronegative cohort members. Each donor provided a peripheral blood sample, and peripheral blood mononuclear cells were used for TCR beta sequencing. Genomic DNA extraction from the blood cell samples was performed with the Qiagen DNeasy Blood Extraction Kit. Recombination joined TRBV6-5 with TRBJ2-7, with no D gene named confidently. The origin of this receptor is a young man in good health and CMV-seronegative. The sequencing sample was made of PBMCs. The DNA sequence is TGTGCCAGCAGTTATAACTACGAGCAGTACTTC. This is translated as CASSYNYEQYF.